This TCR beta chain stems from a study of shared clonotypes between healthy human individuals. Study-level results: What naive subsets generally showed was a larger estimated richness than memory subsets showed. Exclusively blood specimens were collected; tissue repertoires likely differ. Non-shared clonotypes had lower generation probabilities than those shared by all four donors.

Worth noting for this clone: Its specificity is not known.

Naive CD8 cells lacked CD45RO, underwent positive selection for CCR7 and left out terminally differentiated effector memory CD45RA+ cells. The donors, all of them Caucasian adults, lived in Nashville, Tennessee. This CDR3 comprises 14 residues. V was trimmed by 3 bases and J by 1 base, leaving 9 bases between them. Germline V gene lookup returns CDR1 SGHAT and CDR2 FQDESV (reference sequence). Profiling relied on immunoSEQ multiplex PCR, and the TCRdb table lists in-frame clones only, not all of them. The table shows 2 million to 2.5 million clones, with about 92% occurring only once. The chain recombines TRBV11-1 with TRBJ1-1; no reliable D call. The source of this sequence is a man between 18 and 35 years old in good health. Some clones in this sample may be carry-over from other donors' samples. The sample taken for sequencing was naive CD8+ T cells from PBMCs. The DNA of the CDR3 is TGTGCCAGCAGCTTTGGACTGACGAACACTGAAGCTTTCTTT. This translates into CASSFGLTNTEAFF. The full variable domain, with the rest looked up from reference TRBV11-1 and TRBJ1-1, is EAEVAQSPRYKITEKSQAVAFWCDPISGHATLYWYRQILGQGPELLVQFQDESVVDDSQLPKDRFSAERLKGVDSTLKIQPAELGDSAMYLCASSFGLTNTEAFFGQGTRLTVV.